This T cell receptor beta chain was profiled in a study of blood T cell repertoires in COVID-19. Study in general: The United States, Italy and Spain provided the acute and convalescent COVID-19 samples.

Original analysis: Reference gene primers were amplified, and this amplification served to estimate nucleated cell counts. The protocol was immunoSEQ multiplex PCR, while the TCRdb copy is restricted to in-frame clones and leaves out a portion. D and trimming were read from the DNA, whereas the V and J calls and clone size are those reported in that table. The sample has about 320,000 clones; roughly 86% are singletons. CDR3 length: 15 residues. Per the germline V gene, CDR1 is MDHEN and CDR2 is SYDVKM. The junction had 7 bases not matched to a gene; V was cut back by 6 bases and J by 1 base. Followed longitudinally, the Seattle patients had been enrolled during active infection.

The chain uses TRBV28 and TRBJ1-2; 8 nucleotides align to TRBD1. This sequence originates from a woman aged 25 to 39 with COVID-19, enrolled during active disease. The specimen was peripheral blood. The chain's CDR3 is CASRGTGRDNYGYTF. In nucleotides, the CDR3 is TGTGCCAGCAGGGGGACAGGAAGGGATAACTATGGCTACACCTTC.